A selection of T cell receptor beta chains follows, all from one sample in a study of beta chain features in type 1 diabetes. TCRdb keeps only in-frame clones here, not all; method: immunoSEQ multiplex PCR. The sample carries approximately 37,000 clones, around half recorded once. The sample comprised central memory CD4+ T cells from blood. The receptors shown here come from a woman aged 18 to 35 in good health. Both conserved end residues are part of each CDR3. The order of the fields is D gene, J gene, V gene, clone size, CDR3 DNA, CDR3 protein. D genes are given only for firm matches. Rows give clone size only sometimes, using once, few, many, or a class for an expanded clone.

d_call: .; j_call: TRBJ2-1; v_call: TRBV9; clone_size: .; cdr3_nt: TGTGCCAGCAGCGTAGCGAATAGCGTCGGTGAGCAGTTCTTC; cdr3_aa: CASSVANSVGEQFF
d_call: .; j_call: TRBJ1-6; v_call: TRBV13; clone_size: few; cdr3_nt: TGTGCCAGCAGCTTAGGCTTAGGGGATAATTCACCCCTCCACTTT; cdr3_aa: CASSLGLGDNSPLHF
d_call: .; j_call: TRBJ1-1; v_call: TRBV4-1; clone_size: .; cdr3_nt: TGCGCCAGCAGCCCTCTAAATTTAGTTGAACGTGGCACTGAAGCTTTCTTT; cdr3_aa: CASSPLNLVERGTEAFF
d_call: .; j_call: TRBJ1-1; v_call: TRBV21-1; clone_size: .; cdr3_nt: TGTGCCAGCAGCACGAACCCAGGGGTCACTGAAGCTTTCTTT; cdr3_aa: CASSTNPGVTEAFF
d_call: TRBD2; j_call: TRBJ2-7; v_call: TRBV7-9; clone_size: .; cdr3_nt: TGTGCCAGCAGCTTAGGACTAGCGGGAGAGCAGTACTTC; cdr3_aa: CASSLGLAGEQYF
d_call: TRBD1; j_call: TRBJ1-5; v_call: TRBV7-8; clone_size: .; cdr3_nt: TGTGCCAGCAGTCCTACAAGGACAGGGGGCTTGAATCAGCCCCAGCATTTT; cdr3_aa: CASSPTRTGGLNQPQHF
d_call: .; j_call: TRBJ2-7; v_call: TRBV18; clone_size: .; cdr3_nt: TGTGCCAGCTCACCACGAGCGTACGAGCAGTACTTC; cdr3_aa: CASSPRAYEQYF
d_call: TRBD1; j_call: TRBJ1-2; v_call: TRBV29-1; clone_size: few; cdr3_nt: TGCAGCGTTGAAGCGGCGGGAGGGGGCGGTGGCTACACCTTC; cdr3_aa: CSVEAAGGGGGYTF
d_call: .; j_call: TRBJ1-4; v_call: TRBV30; clone_size: .; cdr3_nt: TGTGCCTGGAGTGACCTCCAAGAGGGCGCAACTAATGAAAAACTGTTTTTT; cdr3_aa: CAWSDLQEGATNEKLFF
d_call: TRBD1; j_call: TRBJ2-1; v_call: TRBV10-3; clone_size: .; cdr3_nt: TGTGCCATCAGTGCGGGACAGGGCAATGAGCAGTTCTTC; cdr3_aa: CAISAGQGNEQFF
d_call: TRBD2; j_call: TRBJ2-2; v_call: TRBV10-3; clone_size: .; cdr3_nt: TGTGCCATCAGTGACGGACTAGCGGGGATAATTAACACCGGGGAGCTGTTTTTT; cdr3_aa: CAISDGLAGIINTGELFF
d_call: TRBD1; j_call: TRBJ1-2; v_call: TRBV2; clone_size: .; cdr3_nt: TGTGCCAGCAGGGATCCCGGGACAGGTCTTGACTATGGCTACACCTTC; cdr3_aa: CASRDPGTGLDYGYTF
d_call: .; j_call: TRBJ1-3; v_call: TRBV18; clone_size: .; cdr3_nt: TGTGCCAGCTCACCACAGAGCTCTGGAAACACCATATATTTT; cdr3_aa: CASSPQSSGNTIYF
d_call: .; j_call: TRBJ2-1; v_call: TRBV15; clone_size: few; cdr3_nt: TGTGCCACCAGCAGAGGTCTCCCAGGGGATGAGCAGTTCTTC; cdr3_aa: CATSRGLPGDEQFF
d_call: .; j_call: TRBJ1-2; v_call: TRBV5-4; clone_size: .; cdr3_nt: TGTGCCAGCAGCCTACAGGTGACGTATGGCTACACCTTC; cdr3_aa: CASSLQVTYGYTF
d_call: TRBD1; j_call: TRBJ2-2; v_call: TRBV30; clone_size: .; cdr3_nt: TGTGCCTGGACTCGACAGGGGGCCCACGGGGAGCTGTTTTTT; cdr3_aa: CAWTRQGAHGELFF
d_call: .; j_call: TRBJ1-5; v_call: TRBV30; clone_size: few; cdr3_nt: TGTGCCTGGAACAAAGGGGGTCAGCCCCAGCATTTT; cdr3_aa: CAWNKGGQPQHF
d_call: TRBD1; j_call: TRBJ1-6; v_call: TRBV5-1; clone_size: few; cdr3_nt: TGCGCCAGCAGCTTGGCCTTGGGGACAGGGGGTTCACCCCTCCACTTT; cdr3_aa: CASSLALGTGGSPLHF
d_call: TRBD1; j_call: TRBJ2-7; v_call: TRBV5-1; clone_size: .; cdr3_nt: TGCGCCAGCAGCGGCACCGGGACAGGGGTGGTCTACGAGCAGTACTTC; cdr3_aa: CASSGTGTGVVYEQYF
d_call: .; j_call: TRBJ2-1; v_call: TRBV19; clone_size: few; cdr3_nt: TGTGCCAGTAGTGTCGACAGGTTGATCAATGAGCAGTTCTTC; cdr3_aa: CASSVDRLINEQFF
d_call: .; j_call: TRBJ1-1; v_call: TRBV4-2; clone_size: few; cdr3_nt: TGTGCCAGCAGCTCCCACCCGGGACAAATGAACACTGAAGCTTTCTTT; cdr3_aa: CASSSHPGQMNTEAFF
d_call: .; j_call: TRBJ1-1; v_call: TRBV2; clone_size: .; cdr3_nt: TGTGCCAGCAGTGAAATGTATATGAACACTGAAGCTTTCTTT; cdr3_aa: CASSEMYMNTEAFF
d_call: TRBD1; j_call: TRBJ2-6; v_call: TRBV5-1; clone_size: .; cdr3_nt: TGCGCCAGCAGCCTTACAGGGGATGGGGCCAACGTCCTGACTTTC; cdr3_aa: CASSLTGDGANVLTF
d_call: .; j_call: TRBJ2-5; v_call: TRBV15; clone_size: few; cdr3_nt: TGTGCCACCAGCAGAGATATCGAGACCCAGTACTTC; cdr3_aa: CATSRDIETQYF
d_call: .; j_call: TRBJ2-1; v_call: TRBV9; clone_size: .; cdr3_nt: TGTGCCAGCAGCCCGGAGGTCTCCTACAATGAGCAGTTCTTC; cdr3_aa: CASSPEVSYNEQFF
d_call: TRBD1; j_call: TRBJ2-1; v_call: TRBV29-1; clone_size: few; cdr3_nt: TGCAGCGTCGCTTGGACAGGAGCCTACAATGAGCAGTTCTTC; cdr3_aa: CSVAWTGAYNEQFF
d_call: TRBD1; j_call: TRBJ1-1; v_call: TRBV7-2; clone_size: .; cdr3_nt: TGTGCCAGCAGCTTACAGGGGGCCGGAGCTGAAGCTTTCTTT; cdr3_aa: CASSLQGAGAEAFF
d_call: TRBD1; j_call: TRBJ2-2; v_call: TRBV5-1; clone_size: .; cdr3_nt: TGCGCCAGCATATCAGACAGGGAGTTCGGGGAGCTGTTTTTT; cdr3_aa: CASISDREFGELFF
d_call: TRBD1; j_call: TRBJ1-1; v_call: TRBV19; clone_size: .; cdr3_nt: TGTGCCAGTAGTTACGGGGACAGGGACACTGAAGCTTTCTTT; cdr3_aa: CASSYGDRDTEAFF
d_call: .; j_call: TRBJ1-5; v_call: TRBV30; clone_size: .; cdr3_nt: TGTGCCTGGAGTGTGGGGGCTCGCAATCAGCCCCAGCATTTT; cdr3_aa: CAWSVGARNQPQHF
d_call: TRBD1; j_call: TRBJ1-1; v_call: TRBV7-8; clone_size: once; cdr3_nt: TGTGCCAGCAGCTTATTGGGGACAGCCTTGAACACTGAAGCTTTCTTT; cdr3_aa: CASSLLGTALNTEAFF
d_call: .; j_call: TRBJ2-2; v_call: TRBV30; clone_size: .; cdr3_nt: TGTGCCTGGAAAGCTTTTGGCAGGCCGAACACCGGGGAGCTGTTTTTT; cdr3_aa: CAWKAFGRPNTGELFF
d_call: .; j_call: TRBJ2-3; v_call: TRBV7-8; clone_size: .; cdr3_nt: TGTGCCAGCAGGGAGGCGGGACTCAACACAGATACGCAGTATTTT; cdr3_aa: CASREAGLNTDTQYF
d_call: .; j_call: TRBJ2-1; v_call: TRBV2; clone_size: few; cdr3_nt: TGTGCCAGCATTGGAGGGACGTCCTATGATAAGCAGTTCTTC; cdr3_aa: CASIGGTSYDKQFF
d_call: TRBD1; j_call: TRBJ1-2; v_call: TRBV7-4; clone_size: .; cdr3_nt: TGTGCCAGCAGGCATTCGGGGACAGGGGTCTATGGCTACACCTTC; cdr3_aa: CASRHSGTGVYGYTF
d_call: .; j_call: TRBJ1-5; v_call: TRBV30; clone_size: few; cdr3_nt: TGTGCCTGGAGTACCAGGGGCGCCCGTCAGCCCCAGCATTTT; cdr3_aa: CAWSTRGARQPQHF
d_call: TRBD2; j_call: TRBJ2-1; v_call: TRBV10-3; clone_size: few; cdr3_nt: TGTGCCATCGGGTCTAGCGGGGGGGCTAGTTCCTACAATGAGCAGTTCTTC; cdr3_aa: CAIGSSGGASSYNEQFF
d_call: TRBD1; j_call: TRBJ1-1; v_call: TRBV29-1; clone_size: .; cdr3_nt: TGCAGCGTCCCCCCGACAGGGGTGAACACTGAAGCTTTCTTT; cdr3_aa: CSVPPTGVNTEAFF
d_call: .; j_call: TRBJ2-7; v_call: TRBV7-2; clone_size: few; cdr3_nt: TGTGCCAGCAGCTTAGCCGTCTACGAGCAGTACTTC; cdr3_aa: CASSLAVYEQYF
d_call: TRBD2; j_call: TRBJ2-3; v_call: TRBV6-5; clone_size: .; cdr3_nt: TGTGCCAGCAGTTCGAAGCGGGGGGGGCTCACAGATACGCAGTATTTT; cdr3_aa: CASSSKRGGLTDTQYF
d_call: TRBD1; j_call: TRBJ2-7; v_call: TRBV5-1; clone_size: .; cdr3_nt: TGCGCCAGCAGCTCCGACAGGGTTTACGAGCAGTACTTC; cdr3_aa: CASSSDRVYEQYF
d_call: .; j_call: TRBJ1-3; v_call: TRBV6-6; clone_size: few; cdr3_nt: TGTGCCAGCAGGACACCCTCTGGAAACACCATATATTTT; cdr3_aa: CASRTPSGNTIYF
d_call: TRBD2; j_call: TRBJ2-3; v_call: TRBV5-1; clone_size: .; cdr3_nt: TGCGCCAGCAGCTTGGTTAGCGGGGGGGCCGGGGATACGCAGTATTTT; cdr3_aa: CASSLVSGGAGDTQYF
d_call: .; j_call: TRBJ2-7; v_call: TRBV7-9; clone_size: .; cdr3_nt: TGTGCCAGCAGCCCCCGGGGCGAGCAGTACTTC; cdr3_aa: CASSPRGEQYF
d_call: .; j_call: TRBJ2-7; v_call: TRBV28; clone_size: .; cdr3_nt: TGTGCCAGCAGGGGCCCGAATTCCTACGAGCAGTACTTC; cdr3_aa: CASRGPNSYEQYF
d_call: .; j_call: TRBJ1-2; v_call: TRBV7-2; clone_size: .; cdr3_nt: TGTGCCAGCAGCTTAGCCAAGGGGCTGGGTGGCTACACCTTC; cdr3_aa: CASSLAKGLGGYTF
d_call: TRBD1; j_call: TRBJ2-3; v_call: TRBV6-6; clone_size: .; cdr3_nt: TGTGCCAGCAGTGGACAGGGGGTAGCCACAGATACGCAGTATTTT; cdr3_aa: CASSGQGVATDTQYF
d_call: TRBD2; j_call: TRBJ2-7; v_call: TRBV27; clone_size: .; cdr3_nt: TGTGCCAGCAGTTCCACGCATAGCGGGAAATCCTACGAGCAGTACTTC; cdr3_aa: CASSSTHSGKSYEQYF
d_call: .; j_call: TRBJ1-1; v_call: TRBV29-1; clone_size: few; cdr3_nt: TGCAGCGTTGGATCACCGTTGAGGAACACTGAAGCTTTCTTT; cdr3_aa: CSVGSPLRNTEAFF
d_call: TRBD2; j_call: TRBJ2-5; v_call: TRBV10-3; clone_size: .; cdr3_nt: TGTGCCATCAGGAACCAAGCGGGGGGAGGAGAGACCCAGTACTTC; cdr3_aa: CAIRNQAGGGETQYF